The sequence of this T cell receptor beta chain was determined in a study of blood T cell repertoires in COVID-19. Study in general: COVID-19 samples, acute and convalescent, were from the United States, Italy and Spain. The analysed material was cDNA or gDNA that came from T cells, B-cell-depleted T cells, or PBMCs.

Method: immunoSEQ multiplex PCR; TCRdb's copy keeps in-frame clones and lacks some. The sample lists 25,000 to 30,000 clones, around 92% occurring once. Germline V CDR1 and CDR2: SGHDT, YYEEEE. This CDR3 has 14 amino acids. V lost 3 bases to trimming and J lost 1 base, with 9 bases between them. Input material: peripheral blood. This chain connects TRBV5-6 to TRBJ2-3; D uncertain. This TCR was recovered from a human donor in a cohort sampled during active COVID-19. This CDR3 is CASSSSAGTDTQYF. The CDR3 bases are TGTGCCAGCAGCTCCTCGGCGGGCACAGATACGCAGTATTTT. Together with reference TRBV5-6 and TRBJ2-3, the CDR3 gives the full variable domain: DAGVTQSPTHLIKTRGQQVTLRCSPKSGHDTVSWYQQALGQGPQFIFQYYEEEERQRGNFPDRFSGHQFPNYSSELNVNALLLGDSALYLCASSSSAGTDTQYFGPGTRLTVL.